These 11 T cell receptor beta chains came from one sample sequenced in a study of cytomegalovirus exposure and HLA in healthy donors. The PCR had 60 Vbeta and 13 Jbeta primers. Sequencing used immunoSEQ multiplex PCR; TCRdb keeps in-frame clones, though not all of them. The repertoire includes 35,000 to 45,000 clones, 60% to 80% of them detected once, and 8% to 9% sits in the top ten. What was sequenced was PBMCs. The receptor set was obtained from a woman aged 30 to 39 in good health and CMV-seropositive.

The chain recombines TRBV11-2 with TRBJ2-1, with a tentative D call TRBD2 (5 bases). Germline-derived CDR1 and CDR2 are SGHAT and FQNNGV. This CDR3 region has 12 residues. With 10 bases removed from V and 7 bases from J, the gap between germline ends came to 14 bases. CDR3 sequence: CATSNSGNEQFF. CDR3 bases: TGTGCCACCTCCAACTCGGGGAATGAGCAGTTCTTC.

CDR3 sequence: CASLGSGTYEQYF. The CDR3 DNA sequence: TGTGCCAGCCTGGGTAGCGGGACCTACGAGCAGTACTTC. This chain joins TRBV28 and TRBJ2-7, with 8 bases lining up with TRBD2. V lost 8 bases, J lost 2 bases, and 5 bases stayed unmatched. The CDR3 is made up of 13 amino acids. Per the germline V gene, CDR1 is MDHEN and CDR2 is SYDVKM.

V is TRBV15 and J is TRBJ2-1; D gene ambiguous. The CDR3 length is 14 residues. Germline V gives CDR1 LNHNV, CDR2 YYDKDF (reference sequence). The V end was cut by 1 base, the J end by 5 bases, with 9 bases between. This CDR3 reads CATSRGSRDNEQFF. CDR3 sequence (DNA): TGTGCCACCAGCAGAGGGTCGCGTGACAATGAGCAGTTCTTC. Full variable domain (missing parts from reference TRBV15 and TRBJ2-1): DAMVIQNPRYQVTQFGKPVTLSCSQTLNHNVMYWYQQKSSQAPKLLFHYYDKDFNNEADTPDNFQSRRPNTSFCFLDIRSPGLGDTAMYLCATSRGSRDNEQFFGPGTRLTVL.

This clone came up a few times. The chain recombines TRBV29-1 with TRBJ2-3; TRBD2 agrees at 8 bases. CDR3 length: 14 amino acids. With V trimmed by 5 bases and J by 3 bases, 7 bases remained unmatched. In germline, CDR1 is SQVTM, CDR2 ANQGSEA. The CDR3 region is CSVYRGGRTDTQYF. In nucleotides, the CDR3 is TGCAGCGTTTATCGCGGGGGGAGGACAGATACGCAGTATTTT.

The rearrangement links TRBV5-1 to TRBJ2-3, with 10 bases that match TRBD2. The germline CDR1 and CDR2 sequences are SGHRS and YFSETQ. There are 15 residues in the CDR3. V lost 2 bases and J lost 4; bases outside the gene matches: 4. CDR3 bases: TGCGCCAGCAGCTTAGCGGGGGGGCCTGCAGATACGCAGTATTTT. Amino acid sequence: CASSLAGGPADTQYF.

V and J are TRBV5-1 and TRBJ2-7; possible D gene TRBD2, 5 bases. V was trimmed by 2 bases and J by 2 bases, leaving 8 bases between them. This CDR3 comprises 13 residues. Germline-derived CDR1 and CDR2 are SGHRS and YFSETQ. CDR3 loop: CASSFASPYEQYF. CDR3 in DNA: TGCGCCAGCAGCTTTGCTAGCCCCTACGAGCAGTACTTC.

This clone turned up a few times. DNA of the CDR3: TGTGCCAGCAGCTCGGGACTAGCATCCTACAATGAGCAGTTCTTC. This sequence encodes CASSSGLASYNEQFF. V is TRBV7-9 and J is TRBJ2-1, with 9 bases matching TRBD2. V lost 4 bases, J lost 1 base, and 2 bases stayed unmatched. This CDR3 has 15 residues. The germline CDR1 and CDR2 sequences are SEHNR and FQNEAQ (reference sequence).

The V call is TRBV19, the J call TRBJ1-1, with 7 positions matching TRBD1. The CDR3 length is 15 residues. CDR1 and CDR2 (germline): LNHDA, SQIVND (reference sequence). Unmatched junction bases numbered 12, after V lost 5 bases and J lost 6 bases. Here the CDR3 DNA reads TGTGCCAGTAGTTTACCCACAGGGGCTCGCGCTGAAGCTTTCTTT. Protein sequence: CASSLPTGARAEAFF. Filled out from reference TRBV19 and TRBJ1-1, the complete variable domain reads DGGITQSPKYLFRKEGQNVTLSCEQNLNHDAMYWYRQDPGQGLRLIYYSQIVNDFQKGDIAEGYSVSREKKESFPLTVTSAQKNPTAFYLCASSLPTGARAEAFFGQGTRLTVV.

This chain joins TRBV7-6 and TRBJ2-1; TRBD2 matches 9 bases. Trimming at V came to 3 bases and at J to 9 bases, leaving 6 bases not matched to a gene. The CDR3 loop spans 14 amino acids. Germline CDR1 SGHVS, CDR2 FNYEAQ. The CDR3: CASSFGGGAGEQFF. The CDR3 DNA sequence: TGTGCCAGCAGCTTTGGCGGGGGGGCCGGTGAGCAGTTCTTC.

This chain joins TRBV28 and TRBJ2-7; 14 nucleotides line up with TRBD2. CDR3 length: 15 amino acids. Germline lookup yields CDR1 MDHEN and CDR2 SYDVKM. The ends lost 6 bases at V and 3 bases at J; junction bases unmatched: 4. In nucleotides, the CDR3 is TGTGCCAGCAGGTCTGGGACTAGCGGGGGCTACGAGCAGTACTTC. Its translation is CASRSGTSGGYEQYF.

V is TRBV5-4 and J is TRBJ2-7; 10 nucleotides line up with TRBD2. The CDR3 sequence is 17 residues long. Per germline, CDR1 SGHNT and CDR2 YYREEE (reference sequence). J was trimmed by 3 bases and V by 2 bases; bases with no gene match: 11. The CDR3, as DNA: TGTGCCAGCAGCTTTCTGGTTAGCGGGGGGTCCCGCTACGAGCAGTACTTC. As protein: CASSFLVSGGSRYEQYF.